These 20 T cell receptor beta chains originate from one sample sequenced in a study of T cell clonotyping in hematopoietic cell transplantation (dated by TCRdb to the early 2020s). The receptor library was made with the immunoSEQ multiplex PCR assay. In its TCRdb copy, this immuneACCESS table keeps in-frame sequences only and misses some clones. Where compared with another copy, unresolved V genes explain less than half of these, and the others have no known cause. This sample is represented by tens of thousands of clones; around 94% of them were singletons. The ten largest clones take up less than 1% of the sample. Sequencing was performed on peripheral blood mononuclear cells. These receptors originate from a woman between 45 and 60 years old in good health. Some clones in this sample may be carry-over from other donors' samples.

The chain links TRBV5-4 to TRBJ2-2, with D possibly TRBD2 on 6 matching bases. V shed 4 bases and J shed 4 bases, with 17 bases lying between them. The germline V gene encodes CDR1 SGHNT and CDR2 YYREEE (reference sequence). The CDR3 covers 16 residues. In DNA, the CDR3 is TGTGCCAGCAGCCCACCCGGGGTAGCGGCCACCGGGGAGCTGTTTTTT. This sequence encodes CASSPPGVAATGELFF. Full variable domain (missing parts from reference TRBV5-4 and TRBJ2-2): ETGVTQSPTHLIKTRGQQVTLRCSSQSGHNTVSWYQQALGQGPQFIFQYYREEENGRGNFPPRFSGLQFPNYSSELNVNALELDDSALYLCASSPPGVAATGELFFGEGSRLTVL.

This clone is a singleton in its sample. The rearrangement links TRBV19 to TRBJ2-2, with D maybe TRBD1 (6 bases). The ends were cut back, 3 bases at V and 1 base at J, with 9 bases in the middle. The V gene's germline CDR1 is LNHDA and CDR2 SQIVND (reference sequence). This CDR3 comprises 15 residues. The DNA of the CDR3 is TGTGCCAGTAGTATCTCACAGGGGAACACCGGGGAGCTGTTTTTT. As protein: CASSISQGNTGELFF. Complete variable domain (other parts from reference TRBV19 and TRBJ2-2): DGGITQSPKYLFRKEGQNVTLSCEQNLNHDAMYWYRQDPGQGLRLIYYSQIVNDFQKGDIAEGYSVSREKKESFPLTVTSAQKNPTAFYLCASSISQGNTGELFFGEGSRLTVL.

In nucleotides, the CDR3 is TGTGCCAGCAGCCAAGACGGCCTGACTGTTAATGCGGGCACCTTC. This gives the protein CASSQDGLTVNAGTF. J is TRBJ1-2 and V is TRBV4-2; no definite D call. Germline CDR1 reads LGHNA; CDR2 reads YNFKEQ. The CDR3 has 15 amino acids. Between the trimmed V and J ends, which lost 0 bases and 13 bases, there was a span of 21 bases.

The genes are TRBV28 and TRBJ2-2, with TRBD1 identical over 11 bases. Germline V gene data show CDR1 as MDHEN and CDR2 as SYDVKM. After removal of 6 bases from V and 5 bases from J, the junction contained 5 bases not matched to a gene. The CDR3 sequence is 15 residues long. Here the CDR3 reads CASRSGTGGTGELFF. The CDR3 DNA reads TGTGCCAGCAGGTCCGGGACAGGGGGGACCGGGGAGCTGTTTTTT.

The gene calls are TRBV27 and TRBJ2-7; 7 bases are a match to TRBD1. After removal of 0 bases from V and 4 bases from J, the junction contained 6 bases not matched to a gene. The CDR3 has 15 amino acids. Germline CDR1 reads MNHEY; CDR2 reads SMNVEV (reference sequence). The CDR3: CASSLSTTGDYEQYF. The CDR3 region has the DNA TGTGCCAGCAGTTTATCGACAACAGGGGATTACGAGCAGTACTTC.

This clone was seen once. This chain joins TRBV6-1 and TRBJ2-1; maybe TRBD2 (6 bases). Trimming shortened V by 2 bases and J by 10 bases, and 12 bases separated the two germline ends. CDR3 length: 13 residues. In germline, CDR1 is MNHNS, CDR2 SASEGT. Here the CDR3 DNA reads TGTGCCAGCAGTGAAATATCAGCGGGCGAGCAGTTCTTC. Amino acids: CASSEISAGEQFF.

J is TRBJ2-1 and V is TRBV6-6, with TRBD1 matching over 9 bases. Germline-derived CDR1 and CDR2 are MNHNY and SVGAGI (reference sequence). V dropped 7 bases and J dropped 3; count of bases not matched to a gene: 7. The CDR3 runs to 15 residues. The CDR3 DNA reads TGTGCCAGCAACTCACAGGGGGCAGTCTACAATGAGCAGTTCTTC. It specifies CASNSQGAVYNEQFF.

CDR3 sequence (DNA): TGCGCCAGCAGCTTTGAACAGGGTCCAGATACGCAGTATTTT. Protein: CASSFEQGPDTQYF. The chain combines TRBV5-1 with TRBJ2-3, with D possibly matching TRBD1 (6 bases). The CDR3 spans 14 residues. Trimming took 2 bases from V and 4 from J, leaving 11 bases between them. Germline CDR1 is SGHRS and CDR2 is YFSETQ.

J is TRBJ2-5 and V is TRBV10-3, with D uncertain. CDR3 length: 13 residues. V was shortened by 0 bases and J by 1 base, with 3 bases between the two germline ends. CDR1 is ENHRY and CDR2 is SYGVKD in the germline V gene. The CDR3 sequence: CAISESRQETQYF. CDR3 nucleotide sequence: TGTGCCATCAGTGAGTCGCGCCAAGAGACCCAGTACTTC.

Turning to this clone: Other DNA sequences in this sample translate to the same CDR3. The CDR3 protein is CASSLNRNTEAFF. For the CDR3, the DNA is TGTGCCAGCAGCTTAAACAGGAACACTGAAGCTTTCTTT. This chain joins TRBV7-3 and TRBJ1-1; D is unresolved. CDR3 length equals 13 residues. The V end was cut by 1 base, the J end by 1 base, with 4 bases between. Per germline, CDR1 SGHTA and CDR2 FQGTGA.

The gene calls are TRBV4-2 and TRBJ1-1; perhaps TRBD1 as D (6 bases). Germline CDR1 is LGHNA and CDR2 is YNFKEQ. V lost 0 bases and J 1 base, leaving 12 bases between the germline ends. There are 16 residues in the CDR3. The CDR3 nucleotides are TGTGCCAGCAGCCAAGATATCGGGGGCTGGAACACTGAAGCTTTCTTT. This sequence encodes CASSQDIGGWNTEAFF.

This chain links TRBV5-1 with TRBJ1-3, with D unclear. Deletions cut 0 bases from V and 4 bases from J, with 14 bases between. Germline CDR1 SGHRS, CDR2 YFSETQ. The CDR3 is 16 amino acids. CDR3 in amino acids: CASSLAAAESGNTIYF. CDR3 DNA sequence: TGCGCCAGCAGCTTGGCGGCGGCAGAGTCGGGAAACACCATATATTTT.

The genes are TRBV4-3 and TRBJ2-1; no definite D call. Germline lookup yields CDR1 LGHNA and CDR2 YSLEER. V dropped 1 base and J dropped 5 bases, with 9 bases sitting between them. CDR3 length: 14 residues. The CDR3 sequence: CASSQVNSNNEQFF. As DNA, the CDR3 is TGCGCCAGCAGCCAAGTAAACAGCAACAATGAGCAGTTCTTC.

The table lists this clone with a count of one. This chain connects TRBV29-1 to TRBJ1-1; D is uncertain. V shed 7 bases and J shed 0 bases, with 21 bases lying between them. This CDR3 is 16 amino acids long. CDR1 and CDR2 from the germline V gene are SQVTM and ANQGSEA. The CDR3 DNA sequence: TGCAGCGCTTCGGGTCCCCGGCACCTTATGAACACTGAAGCTTTCTTT. Translating it yields CSASGPRHLMNTEAFF.

This chain connects TRBV7-2 to TRBJ2-5; 9 bases agree with TRBD2. The CDR3 length is 15 residues. V gave up 5 bases and J gave up 5 bases; unmatched junction bases: 9. Germline CDR1 SGHTA, CDR2 FQGNSA. The CDR3 DNA follows: TGTGCCAGCAGCCTACGGAGCGGGGGGCTTGAGACCCAGTACTTC. Protein product: CASSLRSGGLETQYF.

The rearrangement uses TRBV29-1 and TRBJ1-2; D is ambiguous. Germline CDR1 and CDR2: SQVTM and ANQGSEA. The CDR3 length is 13 residues. Trimming took off 7 bases at V and 2 bases at J, with 14 bases between the two ends. The CDR3 DNA follows: TGCAGCGCCCAGTCATCAGAGAACTATGGCTACACCTTC. It specifies CSAQSSENYGYTF.

This clone has only a few counts. V and J are TRBV4-3 and TRBJ1-5; no definite D call. V lost 0 bases and J lost 4, with 7 bases in between. From germline, CDR1 is LGHNA and CDR2 YSLEER. This CDR3 is built from 14 residues. CDR3 protein: CASSQDRGNQPQHF. For the CDR3, the DNA is TGCGCCAGCAGCCAAGATAGAGGAAATCAGCCCCAGCATTTT.

The DNA of the CDR3 is TGTGCCAGCAGTTTAAGGGGGATCACAGATACGCAGTATTTT. Translation gives CASSLRGITDTQYF. V and J are TRBV28 and TRBJ2-3, with TRBD1 as a possible D gene (6 bases). The CDR3 contains 14 residues. Trimming left V 2 bases short and J 2 bases short, with 8 bases between. Germline V gene data show CDR1 as MDHEN and CDR2 as SYDVKM.

V usage is TRBV6-5 and J usage is TRBJ1-2; possibly TRBD1 for D (5 bases). CDR1 is MNHEY and CDR2 is SVGAGI in the germline V gene. Trimming pared 6 bases from V and 5 bases from J, leaving 13 bases between. This CDR3 comprises 13 residues. DNA for the CDR3: TGTGCCAGCAGCCTCCCCCAGGGTTATGGCTACACCTTC. This translates into CASSLPQGYGYTF.

The chain has TRBV5-6 and TRBJ2-1, with D perhaps given as TRBD1 or TRBD2 (5 bases each). Trimming took 6 bases from V and 4 from J, leaving 23 bases between them. Per the germline V gene, CDR1 is SGHDT and CDR2 is YYEEEE. The CDR3 has 17 residues. The CDR3 loop is CASTPLGVTRQYNEQFF. CDR3 nucleotide sequence: TGTGCCAGCACCCCTCTCGGGGTGACAAGACAGTACAATGAGCAGTTCTTC.